This is a list of T cell receptor beta chains from one sample in a study of T-cell reconstitution after alpha-beta-depleted transplantation in children. Via MiXCR, TCRdb re-called the PCR reads, giving one row per CDR3 protein. The sample shows 260,000 or so distinct CDR3 sequences, approximately 12% of them seen only once. This specimen was PBMCs from the stem cell graft donor, taken from the stem cell graft. Source of these receptors: a human donor who donated a stem cell graft to a child with acute lymphoblastic leukemia. The CDR3 runs from the conserved cysteine through the conserved F or W. The order of the fields is CDR3 protein, CDR3 DNA, J gene, D gene, V gene, clone size. A D gene is named only where the DNA matches it firmly. A clone size is listed for some rows: how often the clone was seen (once, few, many), or a class if it is expanded.

CDR3aa: CASREQGTNYGYTF; CDR3nt: TGTGCCAGCAGAGAACAGGGAACTAACTATGGCTACACCTTC; j_gene: TRBJ1-2; d_gene: -; v_gene: TRBV5-4; abundance: -
CDR3aa: CASSFYEQYF; CDR3nt: TGTGCCAGCAGTTTCTACGAGCAGTACTTC; j_gene: TRBJ2-7; d_gene: -; v_gene: TRBV6-2/TRBV6-3; abundance: many
CDR3aa: CASSRASVDSPLHF; CDR3nt: TGTGCCAGCAGCAGGGCTAGTGTGGATTCACCCCTCCACTTT; j_gene: TRBJ1-6; d_gene: -; v_gene: TRBV25-1; abundance: many
CDR3aa: CASSLNRANYGYTF; CDR3nt: TGTGCCAGCAGCCTCAACAGAGCTAACTATGGCTACACCTTC; j_gene: TRBJ1-2; d_gene: -; v_gene: TRBV9; abundance: few
CDR3aa: CASSIGTREQYF; CDR3nt: TGTGCCAGCAGCATCGGGACCCGGGAGCAGTACTTC; j_gene: TRBJ2-7; d_gene: -; v_gene: TRBV5-6; abundance: -
CDR3aa: CASSQKIWEYEQYF; CDR3nt: TGCGCCAGCAGCCAGAAAATATGGGAGTACGAGCAGTACTTC; j_gene: TRBJ2-7; d_gene: -; v_gene: TRBV4-3; abundance: many
CDR3aa: CASSTDTYEQYF; CDR3nt: TGTGCCAGCAGTACCGACACTTACGAGCAGTACTTC; j_gene: TRBJ2-7; d_gene: -; v_gene: TRBV2; abundance: many
CDR3aa: CASSLVQGDPIYGYTF; CDR3nt: TGTGCCAGCAGTTTGGTACAGGGGGACCCGATCTATGGCTACACCTTC; j_gene: TRBJ1-2; d_gene: TRBD1; v_gene: TRBV28; abundance: many
CDR3aa: CASSRTGETQYF; CDR3nt: TGTGCCAGCAGCCGGACAGGAGAGACCCAGTACTTC; j_gene: TRBJ2-5; d_gene: TRBD1; v_gene: TRBV11-2; abundance: many
CDR3aa: CASSRDEGLAAGELFF; CDR3nt: TGTGCCAGCAGCCGTGACGAAGGACTAGCGGCCGGGGAGCTGTTTTTT; j_gene: TRBJ2-2; d_gene: TRBD2; v_gene: TRBV11-3; abundance: -
CDR3aa: CSAERDRNTGELFF; CDR3nt: TGCAGTGCAGAACGGGACAGGAACACCGGGGAGCTGTTTTTT; j_gene: TRBJ2-2; d_gene: TRBD1; v_gene: TRBV20-1; abundance: many
CDR3aa: CASSWGTSGTDTQYF; CDR3nt: TGTGCCAGCAGCTGGGGGACTAGCGGCACAGATACGCAGTATTTT; j_gene: TRBJ2-3; d_gene: TRBD2; v_gene: TRBV5-6; abundance: few
CDR3aa: CASRARTRSNEKLFF; CDR3nt: TGTGCCAGCAGGGCCCGGACCCGGTCTAATGAAAAACTGTTTTTT; j_gene: TRBJ1-4; d_gene: -; v_gene: TRBV6-5; abundance: many
CDR3aa: CASSLEGEIWNEQFF; CDR3nt: TGCGCCAGCAGCTTGGAAGGGGAGATTTGGAATGAGCAGTTCTTC; j_gene: TRBJ2-1; d_gene: -; v_gene: TRBV5-1; abundance: many
CDR3aa: CASSQAAGPGGDTQYF; CDR3nt: TGCGCCAGCAGCCAAGCGGCGGGACCTGGGGGAGATACGCAGTATTTT; j_gene: TRBJ2-3; d_gene: -; v_gene: TRBV4-3; abundance: many
CDR3aa: CASSSPPYEQYF; CDR3nt: TGTGCCAGCAGTTCACCCCCCTACGAGCAGTACTTC; j_gene: TRBJ2-7; d_gene: -; v_gene: TRBV27; abundance: many
CDR3aa: CASSPGLAGGRLFF; CDR3nt: TGCGCCAGCAGCCCCGGACTAGCGGGAGGCCGCCTGTTCTTC; j_gene: TRBJ2-1; d_gene: TRBD2; v_gene: TRBV4-3; abundance: -
CDR3aa: CASSTRNTGELFF; CDR3nt: TGTGCCAGCAGCACAAGAAACACCGGGGAGCTGTTTTTT; j_gene: TRBJ2-2; d_gene: -; v_gene: TRBV7-9; abundance: many
CDR3aa: CASSNTDTQYF; CDR3nt: TGTGCCAGCAGTAACACAGATACGCAGTATTTT; j_gene: TRBJ2-3; d_gene: -; v_gene: TRBV6-5; abundance: many
CDR3aa: CASSLGCETQYF; CDR3nt: TGTGCCAGCAGCTTGGGTTGCGAGACCCAGTACTTC; j_gene: TRBJ2-5; d_gene: -; v_gene: TRBV11-2; abundance: -
CDR3aa: CASSFRDRGEKLFF; CDR3nt: TGTGCCAGCAGCTTCCGGGACAGGGGTGAAAAACTGTTTTTT; j_gene: TRBJ1-4; d_gene: TRBD1; v_gene: TRBV7-2; abundance: many
CDR3aa: CASGRDRAGETQYF; CDR3nt: TGCGCCAGCGGAAGGGACAGGGCAGGGGAGACCCAGTACTTC; j_gene: TRBJ2-5; d_gene: TRBD1; v_gene: TRBV5-1; abundance: -
CDR3aa: CASSPTSQGTDTQYF; CDR3nt: TGTGCCAGCAGCCCCACATCACAGGGCACAGATACGCAGTATTTT; j_gene: TRBJ2-3; d_gene: -; v_gene: TRBV7-2; abundance: many
CDR3aa: CASSLRGAYEQYF; CDR3nt: TGTGCCAGCAGTTTACGAGGGGCCTACGAGCAGTACTTC; j_gene: TRBJ2-7; d_gene: -; v_gene: TRBV27; abundance: many
CDR3aa: CASSLTGTEAFF; CDR3nt: TGTGCCAGCAGCTTGACCGGTACTGAAGCTTTCTTT; j_gene: TRBJ1-1; d_gene: -; v_gene: TRBV5-8; abundance: many
CDR3aa: CASSDSKGSLQGEQYF; CDR3nt: TGTGCCAGCAGTGACTCGAAAGGGTCTCTCCAGGGCGAGCAGTACTTC; j_gene: TRBJ2-7; d_gene: -; v_gene: TRBV6-4; abundance: -
CDR3aa: CASSLAGTEDTQYF; CDR3nt: TGCGCCAGCAGCTTGGCCGGGACAGAGGATACGCAGTATTTT; j_gene: TRBJ2-3; d_gene: TRBD1; v_gene: TRBV5-1; abundance: many
CDR3aa: CASSPGQRSYNSPLHF; CDR3nt: TGTGCCAGCAGTCCGGGACAGCGCTCCTATAATTCACCCCTCCACTTT; j_gene: TRBJ1-6; d_gene: TRBD1; v_gene: TRBV6-1; abundance: many
CDR3aa: CASRPGTGGTGELFF; CDR3nt: TGTGCCAGCAGACCCGGGACAGGGGGCACCGGGGAGCTGTTTTTT; j_gene: TRBJ2-2; d_gene: TRBD1; v_gene: TRBV12-3/TRBV12-4; abundance: -
CDR3aa: CASSLVGVSEAFF; CDR3nt: TGTGCCAGCAGTTTAGTAGGGGTCTCTGAAGCTTTCTTT; j_gene: TRBJ1-1; d_gene: -; v_gene: TRBV12-3/TRBV12-4; abundance: many
CDR3aa: CASIYGTVDEAFF; CDR3nt: TGTGCCAGCATTTATGGGACAGTTGATGAAGCTTTCTTT; j_gene: TRBJ1-1; d_gene: TRBD1; v_gene: TRBV12-3/TRBV12-4; abundance: many
CDR3aa: CASTLLAGGDTGELFF; CDR3nt: TGCGCCAGCACGCTACTAGCGGGAGGGGACACCGGGGAGCTGTTTTTT; j_gene: TRBJ2-2; d_gene: TRBD2; v_gene: TRBV4-1; abundance: many
CDR3aa: CSARDLNGNTEAFF; CDR3nt: TGCAGTGCTAGAGATCTCAACGGGAACACTGAAGCTTTCTTT; j_gene: TRBJ1-1; d_gene: -; v_gene: TRBV20-1; abundance: many
CDR3aa: CASSSYKARNNEQFF; CDR3nt: TGTGCCAGCAGTTCTTACAAGGCCCGTAACAATGAGCAGTTCTTC; j_gene: TRBJ2-1; d_gene: -; v_gene: TRBV27; abundance: many
CDR3aa: CASSHGTGGSYEQYF; CDR3nt: TGTGCCAGCAGCCATGGGACAGGTGGCTCCTACGAGCAGTACTTC; j_gene: TRBJ2-7; d_gene: TRBD1; v_gene: TRBV4-2; abundance: many
CDR3aa: CASSDPPGQGRGDTEAFF; CDR3nt: TGTGCCAGCAGTGATCCTCCGGGACAGGGGCGTGGGGACACTGAAGCTTTCTTT; j_gene: TRBJ1-1; d_gene: TRBD1; v_gene: TRBV25-1; abundance: many
CDR3aa: CASSNTRVTGEQFF; CDR3nt: TGTGCCAGCAGCAATACTCGGGTCACAGGCGAGCAGTTCTTC; j_gene: TRBJ2-1; d_gene: -; v_gene: TRBV7-2; abundance: few
CDR3aa: CASQFGGTDTQYF; CDR3nt: TGTGCCAGCCAGTTTGGGGGAACAGATACGCAGTATTTT; j_gene: TRBJ2-3; d_gene: -; v_gene: TRBV12-3/TRBV12-4; abundance: many
CDR3aa: CASSPGASRFIQYF; CDR3nt: TGTGCCAGCAGCCCCGGGGCCTCCCGCTTCATTCAGTACTTC; j_gene: TRBJ2-4; d_gene: -; v_gene: TRBV7-9; abundance: -
CDR3aa: CASSPAGTRSSYTQYF; CDR3nt: TGTGCCAGCAGCCCTGCCGGGACTAGGAGTAGTTATACGCAGTATTTT; j_gene: TRBJ2-3; d_gene: TRBD2; v_gene: TRBV5-4; abundance: many
CDR3aa: CASSLGQGLTEPQHF; CDR3nt: TGTGCCAGCAGCTTGGGGCAGGGTCTCACGGAGCCCCAGCATTTT; j_gene: TRBJ1-5; d_gene: -; v_gene: TRBV5-8; abundance: many
CDR3aa: CASSIGGTNFYEQYF; CDR3nt: TGTGCCAGTAGTATCGGAGGAACCAACTTCTACGAGCAGTACTTC; j_gene: TRBJ2-7; d_gene: -; v_gene: TRBV19; abundance: -
CDR3aa: CASSLGGGRAHYGYTF; CDR3nt: TGTGCCAGCAGCTTGGGGGGGGGCAGGGCCCACTATGGCTACACCTTC; j_gene: TRBJ1-2; d_gene: -; v_gene: TRBV7-2; abundance: many
CDR3aa: CATSERGGDQPQHF; CDR3nt: TGTGCCACCAGTGAACGAGGTGGCGATCAGCCCCAGCATTTT; j_gene: TRBJ1-5; d_gene: -; v_gene: TRBV24-1; abundance: few
CDR3aa: CASSARSLNTEAFF; CDR3nt: TGTGCCAGCAGCGCGCGCAGCTTGAACACTGAAGCTTTCTTT; j_gene: TRBJ1-1; d_gene: -; v_gene: TRBV4-2; abundance: few
CDR3aa: CASSTGLLSTDTQYF; CDR3nt: TGTGCCAGCAGCACGGGACTATTGAGCACAGATACGCAGTATTTT; j_gene: TRBJ2-3; d_gene: TRBD2; v_gene: TRBV7-3; abundance: few
CDR3aa: CASSLLDTQYF; CDR3nt: TGTGCCAGCAGTTTATTAGATACGCAGTATTTT; j_gene: TRBJ2-3; d_gene: -; v_gene: TRBV12-3/TRBV12-4; abundance: many
CDR3aa: CASTPQGTYTEAFF; CDR3nt: TGTGCCAGTACCCCACAGGGAACGTACACTGAAGCTTTCTTT; j_gene: TRBJ1-1; d_gene: -; v_gene: TRBV19; abundance: -
CDR3aa: CASSLSIKETQYF; CDR3nt: TGTGCCAGCAGCTTATCAATTAAAGAGACCCAGTACTTC; j_gene: TRBJ2-5; d_gene: -; v_gene: TRBV7-2; abundance: many
CDR3aa: CASSWDQWDRESYEQYF; CDR3nt: TGCGCCAGCAGCTGGGACCAATGGGACAGAGAGTCCTACGAGCAGTACTTC; j_gene: TRBJ2-7; d_gene: TRBD1; v_gene: TRBV5-1; abundance: many
CDR3aa: CASSRTEQETQYF; CDR3nt: TGTGCCAGCAGTCGGACAGAACAAGAGACCCAGTACTTC; j_gene: TRBJ2-5; d_gene: -; v_gene: TRBV6-2/TRBV6-3; abundance: many
CDR3aa: CASSPQTGGEQYF; CDR3nt: TGTGCCAGCTCACCACAGACAGGGGGCGAGCAGTACTTC; j_gene: TRBJ2-7; d_gene: TRBD1; v_gene: TRBV18; abundance: many
CDR3aa: CASSTPPGETQYF; CDR3nt: TGTGCCAGCAGTACACCACCAGGAGAGACCCAGTACTTC; j_gene: TRBJ2-5; d_gene: -; v_gene: TRBV27; abundance: many
CDR3aa: CASSLTAGGTEAFF; CDR3nt: TGTGCCAGCAGTTTAACAGCGGGTGGCACTGAAGCTTTCTTT; j_gene: TRBJ1-1; d_gene: -; v_gene: TRBV27; abundance: many